These 13 T cell receptor beta chains share one sample of origin, sequenced in a study of T-cell reconstitution after alpha-beta-depleted transplantation in children. TCRbeta library preparation incorporated unique molecular identifiers. TCRdb itself ran the PCR reads through MiXCR, one entry per CDR3 protein. The sample gives roughly 590,000 distinct CDR3 sequences, 16% of which show up once; over 0.95% is in the top ten. Specimen: PBMCs from the stem cell graft donor, collected from the stem cell graft. The receptors were sampled from a human donor who donated a stem cell graft to a child with acute myeloid leukemia.

There are a few counts of this clonotype. CDR3 amino acids: CASTPWGTNEKLFF. CDR3 DNA sequence: TGTGCCAGCACCCCATGGGGGACTAATGAAAAACTGTTTTTT. The chain combines TRBV28 with TRBJ1-4; possible D gene TRBD1, 5 bases. V was clipped by 7 bases and J by 2 bases, with 11 bases between them. The germline V gene has CDR1 MDHEN and CDR2 SYDVKM. The CDR3 totals 14 residues.

Many counts were recorded for this clonotype. V usage is TRBV7-2 and J usage is TRBJ2-7; the D gene is possibly TRBD2 (5 bases). Germline assignment: CDR1 SGHTA and CDR2 FQGNSA. V lost 1 base, J lost 2 bases, and 9 bases lay in between. The CDR3 runs 14 residues. CDR3 sequence: CASSLGHGTYEQYF. CDR3 nucleotides: TGTGCCAGCAGCTTAGGCCACGGGACCTACGAGCAGTACTTC.

This clonotype was counted between two and nine times. The V call is TRBV30, the J call TRBJ1-2; D is unclear. The V end lost 5 bases, the J end lost 0 bases, and 10 bases lay between the germline ends. The CDR3 consists of 13 residues. Germline-derived CDR1 and CDR2 are GTSNPN and SVGIG (reference sequence). The CDR3 reads CAWVGSPNYGYTF. In nucleotides, the CDR3 is TGTGCCTGGGTCGGCAGTCCTAACTATGGCTACACCTTC.

There are a few counts of this clonotype. V and J are TRBV6-2 or TRBV6-3 and TRBJ2-1; 7 bases are shared with TRBD1. CDR3 length: 14 amino acids. V dropped 8 bases and J dropped 2; count of bases not matched to a gene: 6. Germline V lookup: CDR1 MNHEY, CDR2 SVGEGT. The CDR3 DNA sequence: TGTGCCAGCCGGAGGACAGGTGCCTACAATGAGCAGTTCTTC. Protein: CASRRTGAYNEQFF.

A word on this clonotype: A much larger clone is a single base away; this may be a read error. The rearrangement joins TRBV15 to TRBJ2-7; D remains ambiguous. CDR3 length equals 17 residues. Germline CDR1 and CDR2: LNHNV and YYDKDF (reference sequence). CDR3 residues: CATSRELGTSLTYQQYF. For the CDR3, the DNA is TGTGCCACCAGCAGAGAGTTAGGTACATCCCTAACCTACCAGCAGTACTTC.

This clonotype has just a few counts. The CDR3 nucleotides are TGTGCCAGCAGTGAATTTTTCCCGGGGACGAACACCGGGGAGCTGTTTTTT. It is translated as CASSEFFPGTNTGELFF. The chain links TRBV25-1 to TRBJ2-2, with D possibly TRBD2 on 5 matching bases. The CDR3 contains 17 residues. CDR1 and CDR2 (germline): MGHDK, SYGVNS. Trimming took off 1 base at V and 0 bases at J, with 12 bases between the two ends.

Regarding this clonotype: One end of the junction varies from germline; a read error may be responsible. The CDR3 region has the DNA TGTGCCGGCAGCTTAGCGGAGACCCAGTACTTC. Its translation is CAGSLAETQYF. The chain combines TRBV7-2 with TRBJ2-5; perhaps TRBD2 as D (5 bases). The CDR3 contains 11 residues. Germline values: CDR1 SGHTA, CDR2 FQGNSA.

This clonotype was seen a handful of times. V usage is TRBV7-9 and J usage is TRBJ1-1; no definite D call. In germline, CDR1 is SEHNR, CDR2 FQNEAQ (reference sequence). The CDR3 sequence is 14 residues long. Trimming stripped 4 bases from V and 2 bases from J, with 11 bases between. The chain's CDR3 is CASSSSGSNTEAFF. The CDR3 DNA reads TGTGCCAGCAGCTCCTCGGGGAGTAACACTGAAGCTTTCTTT.

Turning to this clonotype: The germline gene is not matched at one end of the junction; a read error may be the cause. Written as DNA, the CDR3 is TGCTGTGCTAGAGGTGGGACAGGGGACCCTACGGACTATGGCTACACCTTC. Translation gives CCARGGTGDPTDYGYTF. The V call is TRBV20-1, the J call TRBJ1-2; 10 bases map to TRBD1. This CDR3 has 17 residues. Germline V gene lookup returns CDR1 DFQATT and CDR2 SNEGSKA (reference sequence).

The J gene is TRBJ2-4, the V gene TRBV20-1, with 9 bases matching TRBD2. The V gene end was trimmed by 0 bases and the J gene end by 2 bases; junction bases not matched to a gene: 11. Germline CDR1 DFQATT, CDR2 SNEGSKA (reference sequence). This CDR3 is 18 amino acids long. This CDR3 reads CSARDRAASGATKNIQYF. CDR3 DNA: TGCAGTGCTAGAGACCGGGCTGCTAGCGGGGCTACCAAAAACATTCAGTACTTC.

The chain is built from TRBV4-2 and TRBJ1-5; 9 positions agree with TRBD1. With V trimmed by 3 bases and J by 8 bases, 17 bases remained unmatched. Germline lookup yields CDR1 LGHNA and CDR2 YNFKEQ. This CDR3 has 18 residues. This CDR3 reads CASSHDSGTGPLLKPQHF. CDR3 coding DNA: TGTGCCAGCAGCCACGACTCGGGGACAGGGCCCCTCTTGAAGCCCCAGCATTTT.

V gene TRBV5-1 combines with J gene TRBJ2-7, with 8 bases lining up with TRBD2. The J segment lost 3 bases and the V segment lost 0 bases, leaving 11 bases of the junction unmatched. From germline, CDR1 is SGHRS and CDR2 YFSETQ. The CDR3 sequence is 17 residues long. The CDR3 region is CASSLVGSGAFNYEQYV. The CDR3 DNA follows: TGCGCCAGCAGCTTGGTTGGTAGCGGGGCCTTTAACTACGAGCAGTACGTC.

This clonotype was recorded at least ten times. V is TRBV20-1 and J is TRBJ2-3; 10 nucleotides agree with TRBD2. From germline, CDR1 is DFQATT and CDR2 SNEGSKA (reference sequence). This CDR3 is built from 14 residues. CDR3 DNA sequence: TGCGGAGGGCGGGGACTAGCGAGAACAGATACGCAGTATTTT. Its translation: CGGRGLARTDTQYF.